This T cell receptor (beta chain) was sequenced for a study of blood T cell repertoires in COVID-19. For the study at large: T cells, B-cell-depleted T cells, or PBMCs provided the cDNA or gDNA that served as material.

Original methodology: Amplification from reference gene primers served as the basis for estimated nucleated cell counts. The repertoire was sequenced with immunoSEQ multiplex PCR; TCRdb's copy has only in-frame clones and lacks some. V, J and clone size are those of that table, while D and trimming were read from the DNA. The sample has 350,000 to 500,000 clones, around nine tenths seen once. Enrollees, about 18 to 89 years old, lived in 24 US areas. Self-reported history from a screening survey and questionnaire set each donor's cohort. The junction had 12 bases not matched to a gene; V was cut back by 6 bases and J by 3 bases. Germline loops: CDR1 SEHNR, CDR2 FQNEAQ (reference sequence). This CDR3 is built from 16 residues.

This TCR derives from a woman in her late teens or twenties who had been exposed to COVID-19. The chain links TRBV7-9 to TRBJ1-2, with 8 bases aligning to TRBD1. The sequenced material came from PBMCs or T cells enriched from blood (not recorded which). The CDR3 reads CASSTGGRWRYYGYTF. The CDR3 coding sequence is TGTGCCAGCAGTACAGGGGGTAGATGGCGATACTATGGCTACACCTTC.